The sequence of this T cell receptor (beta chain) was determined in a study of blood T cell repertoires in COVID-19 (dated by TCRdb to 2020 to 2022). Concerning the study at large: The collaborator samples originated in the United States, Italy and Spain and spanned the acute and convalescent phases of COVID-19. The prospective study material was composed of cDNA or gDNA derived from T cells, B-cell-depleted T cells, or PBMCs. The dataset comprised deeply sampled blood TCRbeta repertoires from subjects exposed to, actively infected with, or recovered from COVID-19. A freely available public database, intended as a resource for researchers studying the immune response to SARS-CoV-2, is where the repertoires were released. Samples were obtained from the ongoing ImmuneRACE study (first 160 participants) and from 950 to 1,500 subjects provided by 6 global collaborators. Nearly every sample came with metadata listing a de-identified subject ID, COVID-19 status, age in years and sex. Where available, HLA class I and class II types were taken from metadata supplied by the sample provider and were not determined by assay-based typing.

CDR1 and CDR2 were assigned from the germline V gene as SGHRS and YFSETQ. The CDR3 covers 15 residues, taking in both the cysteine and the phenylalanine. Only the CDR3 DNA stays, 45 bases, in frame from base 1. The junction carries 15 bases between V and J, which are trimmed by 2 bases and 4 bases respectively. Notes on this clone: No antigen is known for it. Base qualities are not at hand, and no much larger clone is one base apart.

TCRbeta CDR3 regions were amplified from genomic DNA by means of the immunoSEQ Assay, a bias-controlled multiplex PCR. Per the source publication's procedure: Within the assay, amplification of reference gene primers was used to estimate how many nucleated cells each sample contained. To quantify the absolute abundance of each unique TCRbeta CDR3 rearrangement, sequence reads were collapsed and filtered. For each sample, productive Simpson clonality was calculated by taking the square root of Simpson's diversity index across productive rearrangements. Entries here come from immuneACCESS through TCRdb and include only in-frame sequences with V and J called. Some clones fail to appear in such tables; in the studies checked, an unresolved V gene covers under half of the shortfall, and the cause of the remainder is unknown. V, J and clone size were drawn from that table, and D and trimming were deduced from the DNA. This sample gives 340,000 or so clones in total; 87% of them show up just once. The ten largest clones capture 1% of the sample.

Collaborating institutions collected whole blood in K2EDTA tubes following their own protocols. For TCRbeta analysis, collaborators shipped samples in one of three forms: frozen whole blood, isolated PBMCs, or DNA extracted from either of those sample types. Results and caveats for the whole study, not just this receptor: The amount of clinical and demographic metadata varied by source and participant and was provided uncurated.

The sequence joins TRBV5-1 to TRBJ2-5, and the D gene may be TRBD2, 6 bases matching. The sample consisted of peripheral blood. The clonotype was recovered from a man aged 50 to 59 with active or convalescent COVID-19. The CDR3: CASSFRQAGTETQYF. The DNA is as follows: TGCGCCAGCAGCTTCCGGCAGGCGGGGACAGAGACCCAGTACTTC. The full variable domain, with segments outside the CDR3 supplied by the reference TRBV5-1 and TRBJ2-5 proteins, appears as KAGVTQTPRYLIKTRGQQVTLSCSPISGHRSVSWYQQTPGQGLQFLFEYFSETQRNKGNFPGRFSGRQFSNSRSEMNVSTLELGDSALYLCASSFRQAGTETQYFGPGTRLLVL.